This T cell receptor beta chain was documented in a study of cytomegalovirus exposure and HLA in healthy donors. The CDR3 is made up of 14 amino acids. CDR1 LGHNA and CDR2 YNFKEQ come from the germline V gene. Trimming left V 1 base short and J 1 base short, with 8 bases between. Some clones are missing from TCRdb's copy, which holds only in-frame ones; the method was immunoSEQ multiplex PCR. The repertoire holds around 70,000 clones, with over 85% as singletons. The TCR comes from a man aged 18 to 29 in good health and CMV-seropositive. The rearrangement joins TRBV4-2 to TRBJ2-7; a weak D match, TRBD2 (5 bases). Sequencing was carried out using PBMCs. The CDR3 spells CASSQGAGSYEQYF. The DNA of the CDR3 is TGTGCCAGCAGCCAAGGGGCGGGTTCCTACGAGCAGTACTTC.